A single T cell receptor (beta chain) is shown here with its context. The assay was immunoSEQ multiplex PCR, and TCRdb's table has in-frame clones only and misses some. The data show around 150,000 clones, about 80% seen once. The entry originates in a study of blood T cell repertoires in COVID-19. This CDR3 has 16 residues. V shed 3 bases and J 2 bases; nucleotides not matched to a gene: 8. Germline values: CDR1 SGHKS, CDR2 YYEKEE (reference sequence). The V and J genes are TRBV5-5 and TRBJ2-3; 8 bases are shared with TRBD2. This receptor was obtained from a woman older than 75 with acute or convalescent COVID-19. Sequences were obtained from peripheral blood. The CDR3 loop is CASSSSGGPITDTQYF. CDR3 DNA: TGTGCCAGCAGCTCCTCGGGAGGGCCTATCACAGATACGCAGTATTTT.